This TCR beta chain was recorded in a study of cytomegalovirus exposure and HLA in healthy donors. Primers for the PCR totalled 60 Vbeta and 13 Jbeta. TCRdb's table, derived via immunoSEQ multiplex PCR, lists solely in-frame clones and lacks some. The sample holds about 140,000 clones; roughly 80% are singletons and the top ten take around 5%. In its sample, this clone was seen a few times. This TCR was sampled from a male donor in good health and CMV-seronegative. Sequenced sample: PBMCs.

Here the CDR3 DNA reads TGTGCCAGCAGCGTAGGGACTAGCAGTAGGGAGACCCAGTACTTC. Its translation: CASSVGTSSRETQYF. V is TRBV9 and J is TRBJ2-5, with 8 bases aligning to TRBD2. The CDR3 runs to 15 residues. Germline lookup yields CDR1 SGDLS and CDR2 YYNGEE. J lost 5 bases, V lost 0 bases, and 6 bases had no gene match.